The entry below describes one TCR beta chain. V gave up 1 base and J gave up 1 base; unmatched junction bases: 2. Germline CDR1 is SGHTA and CDR2 is FQGNSA. This CDR3 is built from 16 residues. This record belongs to a study of blood T cell repertoires in COVID-19. Method: immunoSEQ multiplex PCR; TCRdb's copy keeps in-frame clones and lacks some. The sample lists hundreds of thousands of clones, roughly nine tenths seen once, with 6% to 7% in the top ten. Ages ranged from about 18 to 89 years, with residence in some 25 US areas. This TCR was recovered from a woman between 40 and 50 years old who had recovered from COVID-19. The J gene is TRBJ2-2, the V gene TRBV7-2; 8 nucleotides match TRBD2. Sample: PBMCs or T cells enriched from blood (not recorded which). This CDR3 reads CASSLGAGGNTGELFF. The DNA for the CDR3 is TGTGCCAGCAGCTTAGGGGCGGGAGGGAACACCGGGGAGCTGTTTTTT.